Here is one T cell receptor beta chain with its context. This entry comes from a study of cytomegalovirus exposure and HLA in healthy donors. Primers for the PCR totalled 60 Vbeta and 13 Jbeta. Sequencing used immunoSEQ multiplex PCR; TCRdb keeps in-frame clones, though not all of them. The table records approximately 93,000 clones, 70% to 85% of them present only once. V shed 2 bases and J shed 3 bases, with 20 bases lying between them. The germline V gene encodes CDR1 SNHLY and CDR2 FYNNEI. The CDR3 has 17 residues. The sample was PBMCs. The chain is built from TRBV2 and TRBJ2-7; tentatively, D is TRBD2 (5 bases). The clonotype comes from a man in his forties or fifties in good health and CMV-seronegative. In DNA form, the CDR3 reads TGTGCCAGCAGTGAATGGAGTGGACGGAGGAAGAACTACGAGCAGTACTTC. Translated: CASSEWSGRRKNYEQYF.